The clone carrying this T cell receptor (beta chain) was seen at least ten times. Antigen: not known. The observed sequence ends 3 residues before the CDR3 terminus, with the missing tail filled in from the germline J gene. These data are taken from a study of T cell clonality in common variable immunodeficiency. Clones were sequenced by immunoSEQ multiplex PCR, and TCRdb holds only the in-frame ones, with some missing. Reported are about 43,000 clones, none seen only once; the ten largest carry approximately 2%. Regarding the study as a whole: In common variable immunodeficiency, TCR beta chains reportedly carried fewer deletions and N-nucleotide insertions.

Trimming cost V 4 bases and J 3 bases, with 3 bases left between them. This CDR3 comprises 11 residues. The germline gives CDR1 LNHDA, CDR2 SQIVND (reference sequence). The V call is TRBV19, the J call TRBJ1-2; D uncertain. The sequence derives from a person aged 18 to 69 in good health. The sequenced material came from peripheral blood mononuclear cells. CDR3 sequence reads: CASSTDYGYTF. Incomplete CDR3 DNA: TGTGCCAGTAGTACCGACTATGGC.